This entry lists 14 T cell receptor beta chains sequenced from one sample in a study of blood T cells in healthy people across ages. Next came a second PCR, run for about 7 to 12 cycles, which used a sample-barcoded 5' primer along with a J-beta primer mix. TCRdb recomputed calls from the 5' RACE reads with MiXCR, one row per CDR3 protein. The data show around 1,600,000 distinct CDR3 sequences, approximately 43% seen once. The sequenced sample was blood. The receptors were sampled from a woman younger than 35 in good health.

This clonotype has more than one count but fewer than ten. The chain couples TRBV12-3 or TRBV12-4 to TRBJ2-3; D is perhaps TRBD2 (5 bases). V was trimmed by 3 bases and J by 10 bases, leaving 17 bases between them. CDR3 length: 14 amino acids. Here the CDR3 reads CASSFRIPAGAQYF. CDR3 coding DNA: TGTGCCAGCAGTTTCCGTATCCCGGCGGGTGCGCAGTATTTT.

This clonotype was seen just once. CDR3 sequence (DNA): TGTGCCGTCGCGGACGCTAACTATGGCTACACCTTC. This codes for CAVADANYGYTF. The genes are TRBV6-2 or TRBV6-3 and TRBJ1-2; D unclear. Germline CDR1 MNHEY, CDR2 SVGEGT. V was clipped by 11 bases and J by 0 bases, with 10 bases between them. The CDR3 spans 12 residues.

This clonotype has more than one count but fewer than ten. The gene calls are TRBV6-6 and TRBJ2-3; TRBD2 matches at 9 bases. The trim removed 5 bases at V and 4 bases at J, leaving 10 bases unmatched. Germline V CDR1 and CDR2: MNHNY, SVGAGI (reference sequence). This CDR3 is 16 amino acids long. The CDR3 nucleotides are TGTGCCAGCAGTAATAGCGGGAGAGGGGCCGCAGATACGCAGTATTTT. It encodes CASSNSGRGAADTQYF.

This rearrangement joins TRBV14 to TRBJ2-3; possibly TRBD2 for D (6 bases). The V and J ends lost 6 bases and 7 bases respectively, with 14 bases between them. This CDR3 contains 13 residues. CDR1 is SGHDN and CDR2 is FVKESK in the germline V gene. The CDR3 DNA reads TGTGCCAGCAGGGCAGGAGGGGAGTATACGCAGTATTTT. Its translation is CASRAGGEYTQYF.

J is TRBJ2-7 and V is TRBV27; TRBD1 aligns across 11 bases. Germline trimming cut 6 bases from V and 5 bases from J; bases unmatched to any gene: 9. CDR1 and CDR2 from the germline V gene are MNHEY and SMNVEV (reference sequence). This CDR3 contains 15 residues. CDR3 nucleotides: TGTGCCAGCAGCCGGACAGGGGGCGCGACCCACGAGCAGTACTTC. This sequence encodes CASSRTGGATHEQYF.

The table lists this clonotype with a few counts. CDR3 residues: CASSPLGGGHYNEQFF. The CDR3 DNA sequence: TGTGCCAGCAGCCCCCTGGGCGGGGGCCACTACAATGAGCAGTTCTTC. The chain has TRBV11-2 and TRBJ2-1; tentatively, D is TRBD2 (7 bases). Germline V lookup: CDR1 SGHAT, CDR2 FQNNGV. Trimming shortened V by 5 bases and J by 3 bases, and 17 bases separated the two germline ends. The CDR3 loop spans 16 amino acids.

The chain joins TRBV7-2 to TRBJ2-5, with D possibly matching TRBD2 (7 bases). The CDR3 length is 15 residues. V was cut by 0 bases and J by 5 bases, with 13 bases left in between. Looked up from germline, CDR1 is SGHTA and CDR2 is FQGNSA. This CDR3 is CASSLAGGGSETQYF. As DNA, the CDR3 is TGTGCCAGCAGCTTAGCAGGGGGGGGATCCGAGACCCAGTACTTC. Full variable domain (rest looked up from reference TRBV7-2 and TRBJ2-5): GAGVSQSPSNKVTEKGKDVELRCDPISGHTALYWYRQSLGQGLEFLIYFQGNSAPDKSGLPSDRFSAERTGGSVSTLTIQRTQQEDSAVYLCASSLAGGGSETQYFGPGTRLLVL.

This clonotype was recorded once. As DNA, the CDR3 is TGCAGTGCTTGCCCGGGACTAGCGGAGGAAGAGACCCAGTACTTC. The encoded protein is CSACPGLAEEETQYF. The genes are TRBV20-1 and TRBJ2-5; TRBD2 matches at 11 bases. The CDR3 consists of 15 residues. J lost 3 bases, V lost 5 bases, and 8 bases had no gene match. CDR1 DFQATT and CDR2 SNEGSKA come from the germline V gene (reference sequence).

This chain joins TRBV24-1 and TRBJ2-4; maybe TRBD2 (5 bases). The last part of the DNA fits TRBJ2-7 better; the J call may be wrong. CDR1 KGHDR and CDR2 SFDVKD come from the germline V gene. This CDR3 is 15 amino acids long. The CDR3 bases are TGTGCCACCAGTGTCGGGCGGGTTGGCCTCTACGAGCAGTACTTC. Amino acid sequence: CATSVGRVGLYEQYF.

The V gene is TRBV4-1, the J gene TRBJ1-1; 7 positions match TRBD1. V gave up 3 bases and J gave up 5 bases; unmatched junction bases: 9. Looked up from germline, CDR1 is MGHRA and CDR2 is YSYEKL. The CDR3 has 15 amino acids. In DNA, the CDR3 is TGCGCCAGCAGCCACGTACAGGGGTATTGGACTGAAGCTTTCTTT. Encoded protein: CASSHVQGYWTEAFF.

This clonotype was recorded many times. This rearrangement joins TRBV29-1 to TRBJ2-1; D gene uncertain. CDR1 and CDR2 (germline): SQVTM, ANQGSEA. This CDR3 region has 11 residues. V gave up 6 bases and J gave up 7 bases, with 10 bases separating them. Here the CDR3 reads CSVPRLNEQFF. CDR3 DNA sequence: TGCAGCGTCCCCCGCCTGAATGAGCAGTTCTTC.

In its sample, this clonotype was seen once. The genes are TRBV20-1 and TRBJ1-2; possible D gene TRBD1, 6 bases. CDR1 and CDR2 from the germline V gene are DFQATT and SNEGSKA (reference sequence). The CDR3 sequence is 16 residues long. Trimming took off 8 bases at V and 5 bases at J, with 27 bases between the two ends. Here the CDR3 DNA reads TGCAGTAGGGGTCTGGCGGGGGCGCTTGTGTCGTATGGCTACACCTTC. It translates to CSRGLAGALVSYGYTF.

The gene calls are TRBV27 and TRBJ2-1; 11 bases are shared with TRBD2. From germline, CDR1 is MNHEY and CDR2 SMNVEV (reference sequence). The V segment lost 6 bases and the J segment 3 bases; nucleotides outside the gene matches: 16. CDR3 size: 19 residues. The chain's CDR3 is CASRAGTGTLAGDYNEQFF. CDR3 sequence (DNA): TGTGCCAGCAGAGCCGGGACAGGGACACTAGCGGGGGACTACAATGAGCAGTTCTTC.

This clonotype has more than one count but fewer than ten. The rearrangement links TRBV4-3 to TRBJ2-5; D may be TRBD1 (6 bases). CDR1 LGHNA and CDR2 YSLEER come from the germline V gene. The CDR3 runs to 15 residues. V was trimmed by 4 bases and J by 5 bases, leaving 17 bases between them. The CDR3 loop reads CASSRTGHLLETQYF. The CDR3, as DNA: TGCGCCAGCAGCCGCACGGGACACCTTCTGGAGACCCAGTACTTC.